Presented here are 11 T cell receptor beta chains from one specimen sequenced in a study of shared clonotypes between healthy human individuals. TCRdb's copy holds only in-frame clones and misses some; the assay was immunoSEQ multiplex PCR. The sample yields roughly 2.5 million clones, around 94% seen once. Sequencing input: naive CD4+ T cells sorted from blood. Indicated subset: CD45RA+ positively selected. The receptors were sampled from a man between 18 and 29 years old in good health.

The gene calls are TRBV6-1 and TRBJ1-5; no firm D call. The CDR3 spans 14 residues. V gave up 5 bases and J gave up 7 bases, with 15 bases separating them. Per germline, CDR1 MNHNS and CDR2 SASEGT. CDR3 coding DNA: TGTGCCAGCAGTAGAGAGGGAATAGGGCAGCCCCAGCATTTT. Protein: CASSREGIGQPQHF.

Details on this clone: This sample also contains other DNA sequences that code for the same CDR3. The chain links TRBV6-6 to TRBJ2-5, with D hard to call. V lost 2 bases, J lost 3 bases, and 4 bases lay in between. This CDR3 contains 12 residues. Germline-derived CDR1 and CDR2 are MNHNY and SVGAGI (reference sequence). The CDR3 DNA reads as TGTGCCAGCAGTTACGGCGAAGAGACCCAGTACTTC. Translated, it gives CASSYGEETQYF.

The rearrangement joins TRBV18 to TRBJ1-1; D might be TRBD1 (6 bases). The CDR3 runs to 16 residues. The germline CDR1 and CDR2 sequences are KGHSH and LQKENI. Deletions cut 0 bases from V and 0 bases from J, with 11 bases between. In DNA form, the CDR3 reads TGTGCCAGCTCACCACCACTTCAGGGGTTGAACACTGAAGCTTTCTTT. It codes for CASSPPLQGLNTEAFF.

The genes are TRBV5-6 and TRBJ2-4, with D perhaps matching TRBD1 (5 bases). V lost 0 bases and J lost 3, with 13 bases in between. Germline V gene lookup returns CDR1 SGHDT and CDR2 YYEEEE. The CDR3 has 16 residues. As DNA, the CDR3 is TGTGCCAGCAGCTTGGGACTCCTAAGGGGCAAAAACATTCAGTACTTC. Translated: CASSLGLLRGKNIQYF.

The chain uses TRBV30 and TRBJ2-1; D possibly uses TRBD1 or TRBD2 (5 bases each). CDR1 is GTSNPN and CDR2 is SVGIG in the germline V gene (reference sequence). The CDR3 is made up of 13 amino acids. V was clipped by 3 bases and J by 2 bases, with 8 bases between them. The CDR3: CAWRGTAYNEQFF. CDR3 DNA: TGTGCCTGGAGGGGGACGGCCTACAATGAGCAGTTCTTC.

Worth noting for this clone: In the same sample, other DNA sequences code for this CDR3. The chain is built from TRBV30 and TRBJ1-1; TRBD1 is a possible D gene (5 bases). Deletions cut 3 bases from V and 1 base from J, with 9 bases between. CDR3 size: 13 residues. The V gene's germline CDR1 is GTSNPN and CDR2 SVGIG (reference sequence). The CDR3 DNA reads TGTGCCTGGAGCGTAGACAGGAACACTGAAGCTTTCTTT. Translating it yields CAWSVDRNTEAFF.

This clone has a handful of counts. This chain uses TRBV6-1 with TRBJ1-2; no clear D gene. Between the trimmed V and J ends, which lost 7 bases and 3 bases, there was a span of 12 bases. Germline values: CDR1 MNHNS, CDR2 SASEGT. The CDR3 is made up of 13 amino acids. The CDR3 reads CASTQKDYYGYTF. CDR3 nucleotides: TGTGCCAGCACACAGAAAGACTACTATGGCTACACCTTC.

This clone showed up just a few times. The same CDR3 also results from other DNA sequences found in this sample. The V gene is TRBV5-1, the J gene TRBJ2-5; D perhaps matches TRBD2 (5 bases). Looked up from germline, CDR1 is SGHRS and CDR2 is YFSETQ. The CDR3 is made up of 11 amino acids. Trimming left V 6 bases short and J 5 bases short, with 8 bases between. DNA for the CDR3: TGCGCCAGCACCCCGGGGGAGACCCAGTACTTC. Residues: CASTPGETQYF.

The chain uses TRBV10-1 and TRBJ2-7; 9 bases map to TRBD2. The CDR3 consists of 14 residues. The J segment lost 3 bases and the V segment lost 3 bases, leaving 3 bases of the junction unmatched. Germline values: CDR1 WNHNN, CDR2 SYGVQD (reference sequence). CDR3 in amino acids: CASSDSGRSYEQYF. In DNA, the CDR3 is TGCGCCAGCAGTGATAGCGGGAGAAGCTACGAGCAGTACTTC.

This chain joins TRBV20-1 and TRBJ2-7, with D uncertain. The CDR3 loop spans 11 amino acids. Germline-derived CDR1 and CDR2 are DFQATT and SNEGSKA (reference sequence). The V end lost 4 bases, the J end lost 3 bases, and 7 bases lay between the germline ends. The CDR3 DNA reads as TGCAGTGCTAAGACTGACTACGAGCAGTACTTC. Translating gives CSAKTDYEQYF.

This clone was seen once. The chain employs TRBV4-3 and TRBJ1-1, with D hard to call. This CDR3 has 14 amino acids. Trimming removed 1 base at V and 9 bases at J, with 15 bases between. The germline CDR1 and CDR2 sequences are LGHNA and YSLEER. CDR3 in DNA: TGCGCCAGCAGCCAAGTTTGGACCGCCTTAAAAGCTTTCTTT. Amino acid sequence: CASSQVWTALKAFF.